What follows is one TCR beta chain and its context. Its antigen is unidentified. The CDR3 covers 12 residues. Germline V gene sequence: CDR1 GTSNPN, CDR2 SVGIG (reference sequence). V lost 4 bases, J lost 4 bases, and 10 bases lay in between. These data come from a study of CD8+ T cells in alopecia areata. Study-wide findings and caveats: Affected lesional scalp, above all in alopecia totalis/universalis, was more clonal than normal scalp. Both scalp clonality and the expanded CD8+ clones among the top 100 showed a significant decrease with tofacitinib.

The treatment is: oral pan-JAK inhibitor, 5-10 mg twice daily. Researchers picked out CD4+ and CD8+ T cells from PBMCs by sorting. After isolation, RNA underwent reverse transcription to generate cDNA as the sequencing template. Assay used: immunoSEQ multiplex PCR; TCRdb lists only in-frame clones, some missing. In the table there are more than 200,000 clones, approximately 40% of which are singletons. The origin of this receptor is a human donor with alopecia areata. Specimen: CD4+ T cells sorted from blood, collected at approximately week 36, from a patient treated with tofacitinib. The chain couples TRBV30 to TRBJ1-2; D gene uncertain. Here the CDR3 reads CAWTEGGYGYTF. DNA for the CDR3: TGTGCCTGGACTGAGGGAGGCTATGGCTACACCTTC.